This T cell receptor beta chain appears in the sequencing data of a study of molecular identifiers for immune sequencing clone quantification. The germline CDR1 and CDR2 sequences are SGHVS and FQNEAQ. The CDR3 sequence is 15 residues long. This clonotype came up many times. The junction departs from germline at one end; a sequencing error may be responsible. The bulk TCR libraries were made with methods described before and with listed TCR primers. One entry per CDR3 protein, called by TCRdb with MiXCR from the PCR reads. The sample includes hundreds of thousands of distinct CDR3 sequences, about 22% of them seen just once. Sorting was used to obtain naive CD8 T cells (CD8+CD4-CCR7+CD45RA+).

This TCR derives from a human donor in good health. Some libraries in this study had Jurkat cell RNA spiked in. The chain employs TRBV7-8 and TRBJ2-3, with D perhaps matching TRBD1 or TRBD2 (5 bases each). The sequenced sample consisted of naive CD8+ T cells from blood, with Jurkat cell RNA spiked in. Subset in this sample: FACS-sorted CD8+CD4-CCR7+CD45RA+ naive T cells. The CDR3 sequence is CASSLAGYGTDTQYF. DNA for the CDR3: TGTGCCAGCAGCCTAGCAGGGTATGGCACAGATACGCAGTATTTT.